Listed below are T cell receptor beta chains from one sample, sequenced in a study of persistence of HIV-infected CD4 T cells. Antigens of these TCRs are unknown. TCRdb keeps only in-frame clones here, not all; method: immunoSEQ multiplex PCR. This table has 64,000 or so clones, about four fifths appearing once. The sequences come from CD4+ T cells sorted from PBMCs after roughly 18-hour stimulation, collected from a patient who received antiretroviral therapy. Receptors were obtained from an adult man with HIV who was CMV-seropositive. Each CDR3 is given with its conserved first and last residue. D genes are given only for firm matches. Clone size is shown for a subset of rows, as once, few, many or a class of expanded clone.

j_call clone_size v_call d_call cdr3_aa cdr3_nt
TRBJ2-3 . TRBV2 . CASSQRRASTDTQYF TGTGCCAGCAGTCAAAGAAGGGCTAGCACAGATACGCAGTATTTT
TRBJ1-2 . TRBV5-1 . CASSLAQGTYGYTF TGCGCCAGCAGCTTGGCCCAGGGTACCTATGGCTACACCTTC
TRBJ2-7 . TRBV29-1 . CSVGRRDEQYF TGCAGCGTCGGCCGGCGGGACGAGCAGTACTTC
TRBJ1-6 few TRBV2 TRBD1 CASSQGVGSPLHF TGTGCCAGCAGCCAGGGGGTAGGTTCACCCCTCCACTTT
TRBJ1-6 . TRBV23-1 TRBD1 CASSQSSGTEDVALHF TGCGCCAGCAGTCAATCGTCGGGGACAGAGGACGTAGCCCTCCACTTT
TRBJ1-2 . TRBV9 . CASSVGGSGGYGYTF TGTGCCAGCAGCGTAGGAGGGTCCGGGGGCTATGGCTACACCTTC
TRBJ1-6 . TRBV9 . CASSVEQANSPLHF TGTGCCAGCAGCGTAGAGCAGGCTAATTCACCCCTCCACTTT
TRBJ2-7 . TRBV6-5 . CASLGTRSYEQYF TGTGCCAGCCTCGGGACAAGATCCTACGAGCAGTACTTC
TRBJ1-5 . TRBV5-5 TRBD1 CASSLRQGQDQPQHF TGTGCCAGCAGCCTTAGACAGGGCCAAGATCAGCCCCAGCATTTT
TRBJ1-2 . TRBV6-5 . CASSPSTGSSGYTF TGTGCCAGCAGTCCCTCAACAGGGTCCTCTGGCTACACCTTC
TRBJ1-4 . TRBV7-9 TRBD1 CASSSEQGAGEKLFF TGTGCCAGCAGCTCGGAACAGGGGGCGGGTGAAAAACTGTTTTTT
TRBJ2-5 . TRBV24-1 TRBD1 CATSDPGQGALETQYF TGTGCCACCAGTGATCCGGGACAGGGGGCTTTGGAGACCCAGTACTTC
TRBJ1-5 medium-sized TRBV7-9 TRBD1 CASSFDRDQPQHF TGTGCCAGCAGCTTTGACAGGGATCAGCCCCAGCATTTT
TRBJ1-3 . TRBV27 . CASTRGQILSGNTIYF TGTGCCAGCACCCGGGGACAAATTCTCTCTGGAAACACCATATATTTT
TRBJ2-2 . TRBV3-1/TRBV3-2 . CASSQVPGYTGELFF TGTGCCAGCAGCCAAGTCCCAGGGTACACCGGGGAGCTGTTTTTT
TRBJ2-7 . TRBV6-5 . CASSLGPTSYEQYF TGTGCCAGCAGCTTGGGACCGACTTCCTACGAGCAGTACTTC
TRBJ1-2 . TRBV18 TRBD1 CASSPLQGDNGYTF TGTGCCAGCTCACCACTACAGGGGGATAATGGCTACACCTTC
TRBJ1-5 . TRBV6-6 . CASRWTDNQPQHF TGTGCCAGCAGGTGGACAGATAATCAGCCCCAGCATTTT
TRBJ2-1 . TRBV7-6 TRBD1 CASSFGTGGVNEQFF TGTGCCAGCAGCTTCGGGACAGGGGGTGTGAATGAGCAGTTCTTC
TRBJ1-2 . TRBV5-6 . CASSPGRGKNYGYTF TGTGCCAGCAGCCCCGGGCGGGGGAAGAACTATGGCTACACCTTC
TRBJ2-1 . TRBV6-5 . CASGREDSSYNEQFF TGTGCCAGCGGACGAGAGGATAGCTCCTACAATGAGCAGTTCTTC
TRBJ1-3 . TRBV3-1/TRBV3-2 . CASRQGSGNTIYF TGTGCCAGCAGACAGGGATCTGGAAACACCATATATTTT
TRBJ2-3 . TRBV5-1 TRBD2 CASSLDAGGPGDTQYF TGCGCCAGCAGCTTGGACGCGGGGGGGCCCGGAGATACGCAGTATTTT
TRBJ1-5 few TRBV7-2 TRBD1 CASSLLGQSNQPQHF TGTGCCAGCAGCTTACTGGGACAGAGCAATCAGCCCCAGCATTTT
TRBJ2-2 . TRBV18 TRBD1 CASSPPTTGDAGELFF TGTGCCAGCTCACCACCGACGACAGGGGACGCCGGGGAGCTGTTTTTT
TRBJ2-2 few TRBV28 . CASTTNTGELFF TGTGCCAGCACCACCAACACCGGGGAGCTGTTTTTT
TRBJ2-1 . TRBV19 TRBD2 CASSIGAGVSYNEQFF TGTGCCAGTAGTATAGGGGCGGGGGTCTCCTACAATGAGCAGTTCTTC
TRBJ2-7 . TRBV5-4 . CASSLVSVPYEQYF TGTGCCAGCAGCTTGGTATCGGTACCCTACGAGCAGTACTTC
TRBJ2-3 . TRBV18 . CASSAGVDTQYF TGTGCCAGCTCGGCAGGGGTAGATACGCAGTATTTT
TRBJ1-1 . TRBV2 TRBD1 CASSVQGVGNTEAFF TGTGCCAGCAGTGTCCAGGGGGTGGGGAACACTGAAGCTTTCTTT
TRBJ1-2 . TRBV4-1 TRBD1 CASSQDTGDYGYTF TGCGCCAGCAGCCAAGATACAGGGGACTATGGCTACACCTTC
TRBJ1-3 few TRBV27 . CASRPWVSGNTIYF TGTGCCAGCAGGCCCTGGGTCTCTGGAAACACCATATATTTT
TRBJ1-2 once TRBV11-2 . CASSLGRGVNYGYTF TGTGCCAGCAGCTTAGGCAGGGGTGTTAACTATGGCTACACCTTC
TRBJ1-5 . TRBV6-2/TRBV6-3 . CASSLDGRQPQHF TGTGCCAGCAGCCTAGACGGACGTCAGCCCCAGCATTTT
TRBJ1-5 . TRBV6-7 . CARNNGRGRQPQHF TGTGCCAGAAACAATGGGCGGGGGCGTCAGCCCCAGCATTTT
TRBJ2-7 . TRBV19 . CASSTRQVPLSYEQYF TGTGCCAGTAGTACCCGACAGGTCCCGCTCTCCTACGAGCAGTACTTC
TRBJ2-6 . TRBV4-1 TRBD1 CASSPGQGPNSGANVLTF TGCGCCAGCAGCCCGGGACAGGGACCGAACTCTGGGGCCAACGTCCTGACTTTC
TRBJ2-7 . TRBV4-1 . CASSQGRSLGVSMLTYEQYF TGCGCCAGCAGCCAAGGAAGGAGCTTGGGAGTGTCTATGCTTACCTACGAGCAGTACTTC
TRBJ1-5 . TRBV6-1 . CASSDGRGNQPQHF TGTGCCAGCAGTGATGGAAGGGGAAATCAGCCCCAGCATTTT
TRBJ1-2 . TRBV19 . CASSIGSYNYGYTF TGTGCCAGTAGTATCGGCAGCTATAACTATGGCTACACCTTC
TRBJ1-4 . TRBV7-9 . CASRVMEGREEKLFF TGTGCCAGCAGGGTTATGGAGGGACGGGAAGAAAAACTGTTTTTT
TRBJ2-4 few TRBV5-1 TRBD1 CASSVGQGNVKNIQYF TGCGCCAGCAGCGTGGGACAGGGTAATGTTAAGAACATTCAGTACTTC
TRBJ1-6 . TRBV5-1 TRBD1 CASSLRQGPPLHF TGCGCCAGCAGCTTGAGACAGGGCCCACCCCTCCACTTT
TRBJ1-1 . TRBV28 . CASSFRFRGTEAFF TGTGCCAGCAGTTTCAGGTTTAGGGGCACTGAAGCTTTCTTT
TRBJ1-5 few TRBV6-5 . CASSYTGHPDQPQHF TGTGCCAGCAGTTACACTGGGCACCCAGATCAGCCCCAGCATTTT
TRBJ1-2 few TRBV2 . CASSERPTKIYGYTF TGTGCCAGCAGTGAAAGGCCAACCAAGATCTATGGCTACACCTTC
TRBJ2-7 . TRBV11-2 . CASSGSGVYEQYF TGTGCCAGCAGCGGGTCAGGGGTCTACGAGCAGTACTTC
TRBJ2-7 . TRBV5-1 . CASSLATAQGNPYEQYF TGCGCCAGCAGCTTGGCAACAGCTCAGGGAAATCCCTACGAGCAGTACTTC
TRBJ1-2 . TRBV12-3/TRBV12-4 . CASSRQDGYTF TGTGCCAGCAGCCGACAGGATGGCTACACCTTC
TRBJ2-7 . TRBV9 . CASSVNRDTPAYF TGTGCCAGCAGCGTTAACCGGGACACCCCAGCGTACTTC
TRBJ2-2 . TRBV23-1 . CASSQFLGGLNTGELFF TGCGCCAGCAGTCAATTTTTAGGGGGGTTGAACACCGGGGAGCTGTTTTTT
TRBJ2-3 . TRBV14 . CASSRPDSNTQYF TGTGCCAGCAGCCGACCGGACAGTAATACGCAGTATTTT